The clone carrying this T cell receptor (beta chain) showed up just a few times. The data derive from a study of blood T cells in healthy people across ages. It was with a sample-barcoded 5' primer and a J-beta primer mix that a second PCR of roughly 7 to 11 cycles was run. TCRdb ran MiXCR on the 5' RACE reads and lists one entry per CDR3 protein. This table holds 1.5 million to 2 million distinct CDR3 sequences, 49% found once. Trimming removed 11 bases from V and 7 bases from J, with 10 bases in between. The CDR3 totals 10 residues. Germline V gene data show CDR1 as MGHDK and CDR2 as SYGVNS. Source material: blood. The rearrangement uses TRBV25-1 and TRBJ2-3; D call uncertain. This clonotype originated in a middle-aged woman in good health. CDR3 residues: CAGTRYTQYF. The CDR3, as DNA: TGTGCCGGCACAAGGTATACGCAGTATTTT.